This T cell receptor beta chain is from a study of blood T cell repertoires in COVID-19 (dated by TCRdb to 2020 to 2021). About the study as a whole: Samples covering the acute and convalescent phases of COVID-19 were provided by collaborators in the United States, Italy and Spain. Where available, HLA class I and class II types were taken from metadata supplied by the sample provider and were not determined by assay-based typing. A freely available public database, intended as a resource for researchers studying the immune response to SARS-CoV-2, is where the repertoires were released. The material from the prospective study consisted of cDNA or gDNA derived from T cells, B-cell-depleted T cells, or PBMCs. Samples were obtained from the ongoing ImmuneRACE study (first 160 participants) and from 1,000 to 1,500 subjects provided by 6 global collaborators. The sample metadata nearly always contained a de-identified subject ID, COVID-19 status, age in years and sex. The dataset comprised deeply sampled blood TCRbeta repertoires from subjects exposed to, actively infected with, or recovered from COVID-19. What the authors observed across the whole study: How much clinical and demographic metadata was included differed by source and by participant, and the metadata was provided uncurated.

This clone was counted a few times. What antigen it recognizes has not been identified. The input lacks base qualities; no much larger clone sits a single base away. TCRbeta CDR3 regions were amplified from genomic DNA using the immunoSEQ Assay, a bias-controlled multiplex PCR. On the study's bioinformatics: Nucleated cell counts per sample were estimated from amplification of reference gene primers within the assay. Sequence reads were collapsed and filtered to measure the absolute abundance of every unique TCRbeta CDR3 rearrangement. Productive Simpson clonality was computed per sample as the square root of Simpson's diversity index over productive rearrangements. TCRdb holds this immuneACCESS table with in-frame rearrangements only. Some clones are missing; in checked studies, unresolved V genes explain under half, and the rest has no known cause. Clone size and V and J calls were adopted from that table, with D and trimming inferred from the DNA. In all, the sample holds roughly 450,000 clones, and around 91% of those were seen once. 0.55% to 0.75% of the sample belongs to the ten largest clones.

Taken from the germline V gene, the CDR1 and CDR2 loops are SGDLS and YYNGEE. The CDR3 goes from the cysteine to the phenylalanine over 14 residues. Only the CDR3 region is kept as DNA, spanning 42 bases read in frame from base 1. Trimming takes 4 bases off V and 3 bases off J; junction bases not matched to a gene: 3. Participants in the prospective study were aged about 18 to 100 years, lived in under 30 United States geographic areas, and enrolled through a virtual design. In the prospective study, participants were assigned to cohorts based on the clinical history participants reported in a screening survey and a study questionnaire. Recovered participants in ImmuneRACE Cohort 3 were defined by two consecutive negative NP/OP PCR tests, clearance by a healthcare professional, or resolution of symptoms. Each participant in the prospective study had whole blood, serum and a nasopharyngeal or oropharyngeal swab collected by mobile phlebotomists. Participants in the prospective study had the option to provide additional blood draws and questionnaires over a roughly two-month period. Before DNA extraction, prospective study blood samples were shipped either frozen or at room temperature.

The source material was PBMCs or T cells enriched from blood (not recorded which). The V and J genes are TRBV9 and TRBJ2-3, with 9 middle bases fitting TRBD1. The sequence was collected from a man aged 18 to 29 who had recovered from COVID-19. The CDR3 protein sequence reads: CASSTGGGTDTQYF. The nucleotide sequence is given as TGTGCCAGCAGCACAGGGGGCGGAACAGATACGCAGTATTTT.